The T cell receptor beta chain under discussion was sequenced for a study of T cell responses to AZD1222 COVID-19 vaccine. Findings and caveats of the study: Epitopes outside B.1.351 and B.1.1.7 mutated regions reportedly drew nearly half of spike TCRs. Only a handful of AZD1222 recipients, roughly six in all, had baseline seropositivity. Repertoire samples came only from after the peak T cell response. The study found vaccine-associated CD4 TCRs spanning spike, dominant at 160-218 and 743-854.

Generated by immunoSEQ multiplex PCR, the TCRdb table keeps only in-frame clones and is missing some. The sample has 120,000 or so clones; under 95% are singletons. As for this clone: Its specificity is not known.

Source: peripheral blood, taken 28 days after the second AZD1222 dose. The origin of this receptor is an adult who received the AZD1222 COVID-19 vaccine.

CDR3 sequence reads: CASSPGRDQPQHF. CDR3 nucleotide sequence: TGTGCCAGCTCCCCGGGGCGGGATCAGCCCCAGCATTTT. V usage is TRBV18 and J usage is TRBJ1-5; possible D gene TRBD1, 5 bases. The CDR3 loop spans 13 amino acids. Germline lookup yields CDR1 KGHSH and CDR2 LQKENI. V was cut by 6 bases and J by 5 bases, with 11 bases left in between.